This section outlines one TCR beta chain sequence together with its context. This sample was taken from a study of T cell changes during pregnancy in multiple sclerosis. Trimming stripped 2 bases from V and 4 bases from J, with 33 bases between. The germline CDR1 and CDR2 sequences are SGHRS and YFSETQ. This CDR3 contains 21 residues. Data came from immunoSEQ multiplex PCR; TCRdb stores just in-frame clones and leaves some out. Counted here are 55,000 to 65,000 clones, just under 95% occurring once; the ten biggest clones make up roughly 1.4%. This sequence was found in a female donor with multiple sclerosis, enrolled in a pregnancy study. The source material was peripheral blood, sampled in the second trimester of pregnancy. The rearrangement uses TRBV5-1 and TRBJ1-2, with no clear D. The CDR3 region is CASSFLSPYQSNPDGGYGYTF. CDR3 in DNA: TGCGCCAGCAGCTTTCTTAGTCCATACCAATCCAACCCCGACGGAGGCTATGGCTACACCTTC.